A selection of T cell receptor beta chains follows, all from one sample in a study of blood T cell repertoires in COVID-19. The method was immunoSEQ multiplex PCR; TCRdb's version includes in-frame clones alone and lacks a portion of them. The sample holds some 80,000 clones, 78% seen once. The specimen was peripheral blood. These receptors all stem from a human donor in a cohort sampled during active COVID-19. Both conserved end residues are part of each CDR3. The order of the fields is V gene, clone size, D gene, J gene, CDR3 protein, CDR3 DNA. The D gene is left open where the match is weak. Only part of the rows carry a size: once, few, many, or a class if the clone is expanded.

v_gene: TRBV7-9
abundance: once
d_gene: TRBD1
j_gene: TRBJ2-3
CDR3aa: CASSGTGINTDTQYF
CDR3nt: TGTGCCAGCAGCGGGACAGGCATAAACACAGATACGCAGTATTTT

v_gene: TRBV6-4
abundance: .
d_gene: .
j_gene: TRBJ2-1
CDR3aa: CASSVELGSYNEQFF
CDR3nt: TGTGCCAGCAGTGTGGAACTAGGCTCCTACAATGAGCAGTTCTTC

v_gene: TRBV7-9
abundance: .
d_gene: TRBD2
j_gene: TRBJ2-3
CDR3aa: CASSLRGSSPDTQYF
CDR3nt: TGTGCCAGCAGCTTACGCGGGAGTTCCCCAGATACGCAGTATTTT

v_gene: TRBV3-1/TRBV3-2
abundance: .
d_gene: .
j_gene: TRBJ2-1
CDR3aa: CASSPGPGSNEQFF
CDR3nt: TGTGCCAGCAGCCCGGGGCCCGGGAGCAATGAGCAGTTCTTC

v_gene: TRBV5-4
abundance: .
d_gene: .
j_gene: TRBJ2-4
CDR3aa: CASSSGEHQNIQYF
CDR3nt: TGTGCCAGCAGCTCTGGGGAGCACCAAAACATTCAGTACTTC

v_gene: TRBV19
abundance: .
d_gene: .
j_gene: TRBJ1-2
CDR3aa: CASSIPGYYYGYTF
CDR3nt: TGTGCCAGTAGTATCCCAGGGTATTACTATGGCTACACCTTC

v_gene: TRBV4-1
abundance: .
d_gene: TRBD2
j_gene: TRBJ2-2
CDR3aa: CASSQSTSGWNTGELFF
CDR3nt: TGCGCCAGCAGCCAGTCGACTAGCGGGTGGAACACCGGGGAGCTGTTTTTT

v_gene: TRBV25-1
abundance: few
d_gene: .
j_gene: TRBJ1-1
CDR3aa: CASGGWSTEAFF
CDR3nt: TGTGCCAGCGGGGGGTGGAGCACTGAAGCTTTCTTT

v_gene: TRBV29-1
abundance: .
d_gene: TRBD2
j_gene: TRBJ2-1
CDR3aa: CSVGRLAGGATYNEQFF
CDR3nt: TGCAGCGTTGGGCGGCTAGCGGGAGGGGCGACCTACAATGAGCAGTTCTTC

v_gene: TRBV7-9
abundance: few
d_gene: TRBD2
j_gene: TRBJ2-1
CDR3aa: CASSPSQSGSDEQFF
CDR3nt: TGTGCCAGCAGCCCCAGCCAGAGCGGGAGCGATGAGCAGTTCTTC

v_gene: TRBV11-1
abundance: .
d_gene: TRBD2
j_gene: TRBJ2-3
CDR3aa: CASSLGQRGYTQYF
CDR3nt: TGTGCCAGCAGCTTGGGGCAGCGGGGATATACGCAGTATTTT

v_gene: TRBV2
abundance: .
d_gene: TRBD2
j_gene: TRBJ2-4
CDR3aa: CASTTSGGYLNIQYF
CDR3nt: TGTGCCAGCACCACTAGCGGGGGCTACTTAAACATTCAGTACTTC

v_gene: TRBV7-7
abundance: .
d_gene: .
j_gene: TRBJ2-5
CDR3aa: CASSPFRHFQETQYF
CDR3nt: TGTGCTAGCAGCCCCTTCCGACACTTTCAAGAGACCCAGTACTTC

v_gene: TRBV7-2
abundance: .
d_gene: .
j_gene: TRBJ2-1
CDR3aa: CASSTTGGTYNEQFF
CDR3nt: TGTGCCAGCAGCACTACAGGAGGGACCTACAATGAGCAGTTCTTC

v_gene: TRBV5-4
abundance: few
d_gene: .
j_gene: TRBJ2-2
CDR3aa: CASSLIGTGELFF
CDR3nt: TGTGCCAGCAGCTTGATCGGCACCGGGGAGCTGTTTTTT

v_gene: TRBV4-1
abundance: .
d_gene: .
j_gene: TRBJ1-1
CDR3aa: CASSRLGGSNTEAFF
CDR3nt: TGCGCCAGCAGCCGGTTAGGCGGCTCCAACACTGAAGCTTTCTTT